These 23 T cell receptor beta chains came from one sample sequenced in a study of cytomegalovirus exposure and HLA in healthy donors (dated 2017 in TCRdb). The receptor library was made with the immunoSEQ multiplex PCR assay. Entries here come from immuneACCESS through TCRdb and include only in-frame sequences with V and J called. Some clones fail to appear in such tables; in the studies checked, an unresolved V gene covers under half of the shortfall, and the cause of the remainder is unknown. This sample gives hundreds of thousands of clones in total; roughly 84% of them show up just once. The biggest ten clones account for 1.5% to 2.5% of the sample. Sequences were obtained from PBMCs. The source of these receptors is a young woman in good health and CMV-seropositive.

This clone has more than one count but fewer than ten. The chain is built from TRBV18 and TRBJ2-7; 10 bases map to TRBD1. The V and J ends lost 0 bases and 5 bases, in that order; junction bases with no gene match: 1. The CDR3 has 14 residues. Germline CDR1 is KGHSH and CDR2 is LQKENI. The CDR3 spells CASSPPGTGDEQYF. CDR3 DNA: TGTGCCAGCTCACCACCGGGGACAGGGGACGAGCAGTACTTC.

This rearrangement joins TRBV6-5 to TRBJ1-1, with unresolved D. With 5 bases removed from V and 1 base from J, the gap between germline ends came to 8 bases. Germline V lookup: CDR1 MNHEY, CDR2 SVGAGI. The CDR3 consists of 13 residues. The CDR3 protein is CASSRRENTEAFF. The CDR3 DNA reads TGTGCCAGCAGTCGACGGGAGAACACTGAAGCTTTCTTT.

The rearrangement joins TRBV7-3 to TRBJ1-2; TRBD1 agrees at 7 bases. The V and J ends lost 5 bases and 2 bases, in that order; junction bases with no gene match: 8. Looked up from germline, CDR1 is SGHTA and CDR2 is FQGTGA. The CDR3 spans 15 residues. The CDR3: CASSTAGTENYGYTF. Here the CDR3 DNA reads TGTGCCAGCAGCACCGCCGGGACAGAAAACTATGGCTACACCTTC.

V and J are TRBV28 and TRBJ1-2; weak D call: TRBD1 (5 bases). V was cut by 1 base and J by 6 bases, with 12 bases left in between. The CDR3 is made up of 14 amino acids. CDR1 is MDHEN, CDR2 SYDVKM, per germline. In nucleotides, the CDR3 is TGTGCCAGCAGTTTATTCCAGGGTTCTAATGGCTACACCTTC. Amino acid sequence: CASSLFQGSNGYTF.

This clone has just a few counts. The chain links TRBV7-9 to TRBJ1-3; tentatively, D is TRBD1 (6 bases). This CDR3 has 15 residues. Germline V lookup: CDR1 SEHNR, CDR2 FQNEAQ (reference sequence). V lost 6 bases, J lost 5 bases, and 17 bases lay in between. The CDR3 DNA sequence: TGTGCCAGCAGTCTCGCCGGGACATACAGAAACACCATATATTTT. Protein: CASSLAGTYRNTIYF. Drawing the rest from reference TRBV7-9 and TRBJ1-3, the complete variable domain is DTGVSQNPRHKITKRGQNVTFRCDPISEHNRLYWYRQTLGQGPEFLTYFQNEAQLEKSRLLSDRFSAERPKGSFSTLEIQRTEQGDSAMYLCASSLAGTYRNTIYFGEGSWLTVV.

This clone was seen a single time. This chain uses TRBV6-5 with TRBJ2-2; D might be TRBD2 (6 bases). Trimming stripped 6 bases from V and 4 bases from J, with 15 bases between. CDR1 and CDR2 (germline): MNHEY, SVGAGI. This CDR3 is built from 15 residues. The CDR3 spells CASSGSIRSTGELFF. As DNA, the CDR3 is TGTGCCAGCAGCGGGAGTATAAGGTCCACCGGGGAGCTGTTTTTT.

The V gene is TRBV28, the J gene TRBJ2-7; TRBD1 matches at 7 bases. V lost 6 bases, J lost 7 bases, and 6 bases stayed unmatched. This CDR3 has 12 amino acids. The germline CDR1 and CDR2 sequences are MDHEN and SYDVKM. DNA for the CDR3: TGTGCCAGCAGACAGGGGATGGGGGAGCAGTACTTC. Translation gives CASRQGMGEQYF.

This clone came up a few times. The chain carries TRBV18 and TRBJ2-7, with 9 nucleotides matching TRBD1. Germline CDR1 reads KGHSH; CDR2 reads LQKENI. The ends lost 3 bases at V and 1 base at J; junction bases unmatched: 4. The CDR3 is made up of 15 amino acids. The CDR3 spells CASSPGQGVSYEQYF. DNA for the CDR3: TGTGCCAGCTCACCGGGACAGGGAGTTTCCTACGAGCAGTACTTC.

This chain links TRBV10-3 with TRBJ2-5; maybe TRBD1 (6 bases). There are 14 residues in the CDR3. The V end lost 2 bases, the J end lost 2 bases, and 9 bases lay between the germline ends. Looked up from germline, CDR1 is ENHRY and CDR2 is SYGVKD. The CDR3 DNA is TGTGCCATCAGTGAGAGGGGGAGTCAAGAGACCCAGTACTTC. This gives the protein CAISERGSQETQYF.

V usage is TRBV14 and J usage is TRBJ1-4; TRBD1 matches at 7 bases. V gave up 5 bases and J gave up 6 bases; unmatched junction bases: 9. The germline gives CDR1 SGHDN, CDR2 FVKESK. CDR3 size: 15 residues. The CDR3 DNA reads TGTGCCAGCAGCGCCCACAGGGGAGGAGATGAAAAACTGTTTTTT. This translates into CASSAHRGGDEKLFF.

For the CDR3, the DNA is TGCGCCAGCAGCTTGGACGGACAGGGCGACAATGAGCAGTTCTTC. Its protein product is CASSLDGQGDNEQFF. V and J are TRBV5-1 and TRBJ2-1; 8 bases are a match to TRBD1. The CDR3 has 15 residues. CDR1 SGHRS and CDR2 YFSETQ come from the germline V gene. The V gene end was trimmed by 0 bases and the J gene end by 5 bases; junction bases not matched to a gene: 4.

V usage is TRBV7-3 and J usage is TRBJ2-7, with 10 bases aligning to TRBD2. Looked up from germline, CDR1 is SGHTA and CDR2 is FQGTGA. Trimming at V came to 4 bases and at J to 3 bases, leaving 6 bases not matched to a gene. This CDR3 has 15 residues. CDR3 sequence reads: CASSSRTSGIYEQYF. The CDR3 DNA sequence: TGTGCCAGCAGCTCACGGACTAGCGGAATCTACGAGCAGTACTTC.

The genes are TRBV11-2 and TRBJ1-1; 7 bases agree with TRBD1. The V segment lost 0 bases and the J segment 0 bases; nucleotides outside the gene matches: 7. Looked up from germline, CDR1 is SGHAT and CDR2 is FQNNGV. The CDR3 contains 17 residues. CDR3 sequence (DNA): TGTGCCAGCAGCTTAGATAGGGGGCAATTAATGAACACTGAAGCTTTCTTT. Its protein is CASSLDRGQLMNTEAFF. Full variable domain (outside the CDR3, taken from reference TRBV11-2 and TRBJ1-1): EAGVAQSPRYKIIEKRQSVAFWCNPISGHATLYWYQQILGQGPKLLIQFQNNGVVDDSQLPKDRFSAERLKGVDSTLKIQPAKLEDSAVYLCASSLDRGQLMNTEAFFGQGTRLTVV.

On this clone: This specimen includes other DNA sequences encoding the same CDR3. This chain uses TRBV27 with TRBJ2-1; the match to TRBD2 covers 8 bases. V trimming: 6 bases; J trimming: 3 bases; junction bases outside the gene matches: 4. The length of the CDR3 is 14 residues. Per the germline V gene, CDR1 is MNHEY and CDR2 is SMNVEV (reference sequence). The CDR3 nucleotides read TGTGCCAGCAGCCTGACTAGCGACTACAATGAGCAGTTCTTC. Amino acid sequence: CASSLTSDYNEQFF.

This clone occurred once. The chain couples TRBV28 to TRBJ1-2; unclear D gene. Germline CDR1 and CDR2: MDHEN and SYDVKM. The V end was cut by 5 bases, the J end by 5 bases, with 18 bases between. The CDR3 is 15 residues long. CDR3 nucleotide sequence: TGTGCCAGCAGTCTAACCCACCCCCCTATATATGGCTACACCTTC. Protein product: CASSLTHPPIYGYTF.

The CDR3 coding sequence is TGCGCCAGCAGCTTGGGACAGGGCGGCTATGGCTACACCTTC. This encodes CASSLGQGGYGYTF. The J gene is TRBJ1-2, the V gene TRBV5-1; 7 positions match TRBD1. V was pared by 0 bases and J by 4 bases, with 3 bases of the junction left unmatched. This CDR3 has 14 residues. Germline V CDR1 and CDR2: SGHRS, YFSETQ. The whole variable domain, filled in from reference TRBV5-1 and TRBJ1-2, reads KAGVTQTPRYLIKTRGQQVTLSCSPISGHRSVSWYQQTPGQGLQFLFEYFSETQRNKGNFPGRFSGRQFSNSRSEMNVSTLELGDSALYLCASSLGQGGYGYTFGSGTRLTVV.

The genes are TRBV4-1 and TRBJ1-3; no clear D gene. The CDR3 covers 16 residues. Germline CDR1 and CDR2: MGHRA and YSYEKL. V dropped 2 bases and J dropped 0 bases, with 11 bases sitting between them. The DNA of the CDR3 is TGCGCCAGCAGCCAACACCCCCAGCGCTCTGGAAACACCATATATTTT. Protein product: CASSQHPQRSGNTIYF.

The CDR3, as DNA: TGTGCCTGGAGTAGCGGGAGGGCGGGAGAGCAGTACTTC. Translating gives CAWSSGRAGEQYF. The chain has TRBV30 and TRBJ2-7; the match to TRBD2 covers 10 bases. The CDR3 spans 13 residues. Germline V gives CDR1 GTSNPN, CDR2 SVGIG (reference sequence). With V trimmed by 2 bases and J by 7 bases, 5 bases remained unmatched.

The J gene is TRBJ2-2, the V gene TRBV7-9; possible D gene TRBD1, 5 bases. Germline V gives CDR1 SEHNR, CDR2 FQNEAQ (reference sequence). The CDR3 consists of 16 residues. V lost 3 bases and J 0 bases, leaving 11 bases between the germline ends. Written as DNA, the CDR3 is TGTGCCAGCAGCTTGGGTGTCAGGGCGAACACCGGGGAGCTGTTTTTT. Translation gives CASSLGVRANTGELFF.

The chain combines TRBV5-1 with TRBJ2-5, with 8 bases aligning to TRBD2. V gave up 4 bases and J gave up 5 bases; unmatched junction bases: 10. Germline values: CDR1 SGHRS, CDR2 YFSETQ. The CDR3 contains 15 residues. CDR3 amino acids: CASSQSRGGWETQYF. CDR3 bases: TGCGCCAGCAGCCAGAGTCGGGGGGGCTGGGAGACCCAGTACTTC. The whole variable domain, filled in from reference TRBV5-1 and TRBJ2-5, reads KAGVTQTPRYLIKTRGQQVTLSCSPISGHRSVSWYQQTPGQGLQFLFEYFSETQRNKGNFPGRFSGRQFSNSRSEMNVSTLELGDSALYLCASSQSRGGWETQYFGPGTRLLVL.

This chain uses TRBV6-5 with TRBJ2-7; a weak D match, TRBD1 (6 bases). The germline V gene encodes CDR1 MNHEY and CDR2 SVGAGI. The CDR3 is 13 residues long. Between the trimmed V and J ends, which lost 6 bases and 5 bases, there was a span of 14 bases. CDR3 bases: TGTGCCAGCAGGCCGACAGGTACTCACGAGCAGTACTTC. Its translation: CASRPTGTHEQYF.

CDR3 DNA sequence: TGTGCCAGCAGCCCCCATTTGAGCGGAACTAGCTCCTACGAGCAGTACTTC. Translated: CASSPHLSGTSSYEQYF. V is TRBV9 and J is TRBJ2-7; TRBD2 might be the D (5 bases). CDR3 length equals 17 residues. CDR1 is SGDLS, CDR2 YYNGEE, per germline. V was pared by 4 bases and J by 0 bases, with 20 bases between.

The chain uses TRBV28 and TRBJ1-1; TRBD1 aligns across 7 bases. Germline CDR1 is MDHEN and CDR2 is SYDVKM. Trimming took 7 bases from V and 4 from J; bases not matched to a gene: 9. This CDR3 region has 14 residues. Written as DNA, the CDR3 is TGTGCCAGCAACCACAGGGGTGTGGGCACTGAAGCTTTCTTT. Residues: CASNHRGVGTEAFF. Full variable domain (rest looked up from reference TRBV28 and TRBJ1-1): DVKVTQSSRYLVKRTGEKVFLECVQDMDHENMFWYRQDPGLGLRLIYFSYDVKMKEKGDIPEGYSVSREKKERFSLILESASTNQTSMYLCASNHRGVGTEAFFGQGTRLTVV.